This record covers a single TCR beta chain. Per the study methods: Estimates of nucleated cell counts were drawn from the amplification of reference gene primers. Clones were read by immunoSEQ multiplex PCR, and TCRdb kept only the in-frame ones, dropping some. That table gives V, J and clone size, and the DNA gave D and trimming. This table has under 300,000 clones, 85% to 90% appearing once. Looked up from germline, CDR1 is SEHNR and CDR2 is FQNEAQ (reference sequence). This CDR3 region has 16 residues. Trimming at V came to 2 bases and at J to 4 bases, leaving 10 bases not matched to a gene. The sample belongs to a study of blood T cell repertoires in COVID-19. Whole-study context: COVID-19 samples from acute and convalescent phases originated in the United States, Italy and Spain. PBMCs, B-cell-depleted T cells, or T cells were the source of the cDNA or gDNA that made up the material.

This TCR was recovered from a human donor in a cohort sampled during active COVID-19. V usage is TRBV7-9 and J usage is TRBJ1-2; TRBD1 aligns across 7 bases. Sequenced material: peripheral blood. In DNA, the CDR3 is TGTGCCAGCAGCTTACTCGGCTGGCGGGACAGCTATGGCTACACCTTC. This translates into CASSLLGWRDSYGYTF.